A selection of T cell receptor beta chains follows, all from one sample in a study of somatic mutations in cytotoxic T cells in rheumatoid arthritis. The assay was immunoSEQ multiplex PCR, and TCRdb's table has in-frame clones only and misses some. The data show roughly 30,000 clones, with around 86% seen just once and more than 6.5% held by the top ten. The specimen sequenced was CD8+ T cells sorted from blood. The receptors here all came from an adult with rheumatoid arthritis. Each CDR3 is given with its conserved first and last residue. D genes are given only for firm matches. The size of a clone is reported for some rows only, either as once, few or many, or as a class for expanded clones.

v_call	cdr3_length	j_call	d_call	clone_size	cdr3_nt	cdr3_aa
TRBV5-1	15	TRBJ2-7	TRBD1	.	TGCGCCAGCAGCTTGGAGGGCCAGGGGGCGGACGAGCAGTACTTC	CASSLEGQGADEQYF
TRBV5-6	13	TRBJ2-7	TRBD1	.	TGTGCCAGCGCCTGGGACAGGGCGTACGAGCAGTACTTC	CASAWDRAYEQYF
TRBV4-1	19	TRBJ2-3	TRBD2	.	TGCGCCAGCAGCCAAGAAGGGGGACTAGCGGGAGCGGCGGGGAATACGCAGTATTTT	CASSQEGGLAGAAGNTQYF
TRBV5-5	13	TRBJ2-5	.	.	TGTGCCAGCAGACTGGAGGGCCGAGAGACCCAGTACTTC	CASRLEGRETQYF
TRBV13	15	TRBJ2-1	.	.	TGTGCCAGCAGCTACGGGACTCCCTCCTACAATGAGCAGTTCTTC	CASSYGTPSYNEQFF
TRBV5-1	15	TRBJ2-7	TRBD1	.	TGCGCCAGCAGCCTCGTCCGGGACAGGGGCTACGAGCAGTACTTC	CASSLVRDRGYEQYF
TRBV5-1	14	TRBJ2-7	TRBD1	.	TGCGCCAGCAGCCTACGGACAGGGGCGTACGAGCAGTACTTC	CASSLRTGAYEQYF
TRBV30	16	TRBJ1-1	.	once	TGTGCCTGGAGTGTACTGTTAGGGGCGCCGGACACTGAAGCTTTCTTT	CAWSVLLGAPDTEAFF
TRBV29-1	13	TRBJ2-7	TRBD2	once	TGCAGCGTTGAATCCGGGGAGGGCTACGAGCAGTACTTC	CSVESGEGYEQYF
TRBV27	14	TRBJ1-5	TRBD1	.	TGTGCCAGCAGACAGACAGGGGGCCTGAAGCCCCAGCATTTT	CASRQTGGLKPQHF
TRBV19	14	TRBJ1-2	TRBD1	.	TGTGCCAGTAGTTTGGGACAGGTGAACTATGGCTACACCTTC	CASSLGQVNYGYTF
TRBV9	16	TRBJ2-5	.	few	TGTGCCAGCAGCGTATTCTACGGAACGGGCGCAGAGACCCAGTACTTC	CASSVFYGTGAETQYF
TRBV19	13	TRBJ2-7	.	.	TGTGCCTGCGGTTTGGGCGGGTCCTACGAGCAGTACTTC	CACGLGGSYEQYF
TRBV7-2	16	TRBJ2-7	TRBD2	once	TGTGCCAGCAGCCCCTCCGGGAGGGTGGGACCTTACGAGCAGTACTTC	CASSPSGRVGPYEQYF
TRBV7-6	16	TRBJ1-3	TRBD1	.	TGTGCCAGCAGCTTTGGACAGGGTTACTCTGGAAACACCATATATTTT	CASSFGQGYSGNTIYF
TRBV14	17	TRBJ2-2	.	once	TGTGCCAGCAGCCAAGTTGGGGGCGACATTTTCACCGGGGAGCTGTTTTTT	CASSQVGGDIFTGELFF
TRBV6-5	15	TRBJ2-7	TRBD2	once	TGTGCCAGCAGTTTACTAGCGGCGAGCTCCTACGAGCAGTACTTC	CASSLLAASSYEQYF
TRBV9	15	TRBJ1-6	TRBD1	.	TGTGCCAGCAGCGTAGGCGACAGGGGGAACTCACCCCTCCACTTT	CASSVGDRGNSPLHF
TRBV29-1	14	TRBJ2-3	.	.	TGCAGCGTTGCTGGCGGGACCAACACAGATACGCAGTATTTT	CSVAGGTNTDTQYF
TRBV6-1	14	TRBJ1-2	.	.	TGTGCCAGCAGTGAAGGCGACCGGGACTATGGCTACACCTTC	CASSEGDRDYGYTF
TRBV6-1	15	TRBJ2-1	TRBD2	.	TGTGCCAGCAGAACCCCGGGACTAGCGGACAATGAGCAGTTCTTC	CASRTPGLADNEQFF
TRBV19	16	TRBJ2-5	.	.	TGTGCCAGTAGTCTCAGCCGGGACAATAACCGGGAGACCCAGTACTTC	CASSLSRDNNRETQYF
TRBV6-4	16	TRBJ2-1	TRBD2	few	TGTGCCAGCAGTGACTCGGTGGCGGGAGGCAACAATGAGCAGTTCTTC	CASSDSVAGGNNEQFF
TRBV7-9	13	TRBJ2-3	.	.	TGTGCCAGCAGCCTAGGACTGTCAGATACGCAGTATTTT	CASSLGLSDTQYF
TRBV4-2	14	TRBJ2-7	.	once	TGTGCCAGCAGCCAAAGCGACCGATCCTACGAGCAGTACTTC	CASSQSDRSYEQYF
TRBV2	14	TRBJ2-7	TRBD2	.	TGTGCCAGCAGTGACCTAGCGGGAGTAGCCGAGCAGTACTTC	CASSDLAGVAEQYF
TRBV6-5	13	TRBJ2-5	.	.	TGTGCCAGCAGCCCTAGCAGCCAAGAGACCCAGTACTTC	CASSPSSQETQYF
TRBV29-1	12	TRBJ1-1	.	.	TGCAGCGTGCCAGGGGTAAACACTGAAGCTTTCTTT	CSVPGVNTEAFF
TRBV2	15	TRBJ1-5	TRBD1	.	TGTGCCAGCACCGCGGACAGGGGTGACAATCAGCCCCAGCATTTT	CASTADRGDNQPQHF
TRBV28	11	TRBJ2-1	.	.	TGTGCCAGCAGTTTAGGGCCATGGCAGTTCTTC	CASSLGPWQFF